The 11 T cell receptor beta chains reported below all come from one sample, sequenced in a study of T cells in Graves' hyperthyroidism and ophthalmopathy. What was amplified from RNA transcripts were TCR beta CDR3 regions. In the first-round RT-PCR of the TCR CDR3, the HTBI primer set was used. One entry per CDR3 protein results from TCRdb running MiXCR on the multiplex PCR reads. This sample yields roughly 500,000 distinct CDR3 sequences, of which around 14% are seen a single time; almost 6% belongs to the top ten. The source material was blood. The receptors originated from a woman younger than 45 with Graves' hyperthyroidism that later progressed to Graves' ophthalmopathy.

This clonotype was found a few times. The V and J genes are TRBV19 and TRBJ1-5; D not certain. Looked up from germline, CDR1 is LNHDA and CDR2 is SQIVND (reference sequence). Between the trimmed V and J ends, which lost 7 bases and 11 bases, there was a span of 15 bases. The CDR3 totals 12 residues. The CDR3 is CASTDIPQSQHF. CDR3 bases: TGTGCCAGTACCGACATCCCCCAGTCCCAGCATTTT.

This clonotype was seen repeatedly, ten times or more. This chain uses TRBV29-1 with TRBJ2-3, with 11 bases identical to TRBD2. Losses at the gene ends were 3 bases for V and 2 bases for J; bases not matched to a gene: 10. Germline CDR1 is SQVTM and CDR2 is ANQGSEA. The length of the CDR3 is 17 residues. The chain's CDR3 is CSVDLLLAGGPTDTQYF. DNA of the CDR3: TGCAGCGTTGACCTTCTCCTAGCGGGAGGACCCACAGATACGCAGTATTTT.

This clonotype was seen repeatedly, ten times or more. In DNA, the CDR3 is TGTGCCATCGGACAGGGAGTAGGAACTGAAGCTTTCTTT. Translated, it gives CAIGQGVGTEAFF. V gene TRBV2 combines with J gene TRBJ1-1; TRBD1 aligns across 8 bases. The CDR3 has 13 amino acids. Germline trimming cut 10 bases from V and 5 bases from J; bases unmatched to any gene: 9. Germline V gene data show CDR1 as SNHLY and CDR2 as FYNNEI.

J is TRBJ1-3 and V is TRBV6-1; D remains ambiguous. Germline V gene lookup returns CDR1 MNHNS and CDR2 SASEGT. V lost 6 bases to trimming and J lost 0 bases, with 15 bases between them. The CDR3 runs to 16 residues. Here the CDR3 reads CASRQRTEGSGNTIYF. The CDR3 bases are TGTGCCAGCAGACAAAGGACGGAAGGCTCTGGAAACACCATATATTTT.

The rearrangement joins TRBV20-1 to TRBJ1-5, with D unresolved. Germline CDR1 reads DFQATT; CDR2 reads SNEGSKA (reference sequence). Trimming shortened V by 4 bases and J by 0 bases, and 10 bases separated the two germline ends. There are 14 residues in the CDR3. The chain's CDR3 is CSAIKAFSNQPQHF. The CDR3 region has the DNA TGCAGTGCTATTAAAGCGTTTAGCAATCAGCCCCAGCATTTT.

Many counts were recorded for this clonotype. This chain joins TRBV12-3 or TRBV12-4 and TRBJ2-7; D is unclear. The CDR3 has 11 residues. The V end lost 3 bases, the J end lost 5 bases, and 5 bases lay between the germline ends. This CDR3 reads CASSFQDEQYF. CDR3 bases: TGTGCCAGCAGTTTCCAGGACGAGCAGTACTTC.

Ten or more counts support this clonotype. The CDR3 protein is CASSLVGPGMYEQYF. The DNA for the CDR3 is TGTGCCAGCAGCTTAGTAGGTCCGGGGATGTACGAGCAGTACTTC. The chain joins TRBV11-2 to TRBJ2-7; D perhaps matches TRBD2 (5 bases). V shed 1 base and J shed 4 bases, with 14 bases lying between them. The CDR3 is 15 amino acids. Germline V gene lookup returns CDR1 SGHAT and CDR2 FQNNGV.

In its sample, this clonotype was seen many times. The V call is TRBV12-3 or TRBV12-4, the J call TRBJ1-3; 8 nucleotides line up with TRBD1. J was trimmed by 0 bases and V by 3 bases; bases with no gene match: 1. The CDR3 spans 15 residues. CDR3 nucleotide sequence: TGTGCCAGCAGTTTTCAGGGGGCCTCTGGAAACACCATATATTTT. It specifies CASSFQGASGNTIYF.

This clonotype was detected ten times or more. The rearrangement joins TRBV6-1 to TRBJ2-3, with 9 bases matching TRBD1. V shed 5 bases, J shed 6 bases, and the junction held 12 bases outside the gene matches. The CDR3 covers 16 residues. CDR1 is MNHNS and CDR2 is SASEGT in the germline V gene. In DNA, the CDR3 is TGTGCCAGCAGTTGGGGGAGGACAGGGGATAGGGATACGCAGTATTTT. This encodes CASSWGRTGDRDTQYF.

This clonotype appeared many times. The V gene is TRBV11-2, the J gene TRBJ1-6; TRBD1 might be the D (6 bases). This CDR3 region has 15 residues. Germline V lookup: CDR1 SGHAT, CDR2 FQNNGV. V lost 0 bases to trimming and J lost 7 bases, with 10 bases between them. The CDR3 DNA reads TGTGCCAGCAGCTTAGAGCCAGGGGTGAATTCACCCCTCCACTTT. It yields the protein CASSLEPGVNSPLHF.

This clonotype has just a few counts. The V gene is TRBV30, the J gene TRBJ2-1; 10 positions match TRBD2. Losses at the gene ends were 6 bases for V and 8 bases for J; bases not matched to a gene: 10. The CDR3 totals 14 residues. Germline loops: CDR1 GTSNPN, CDR2 SVGIG (reference sequence). The CDR3 reads CACARASGRYEQFF. For the CDR3, the DNA is TGTGCCTGCGCGAGGGCTAGCGGGAGATATGAGCAGTTCTTC.